These 29 T cell receptor beta chains were sequenced from one sample in a study of T cells in Graves' hyperthyroidism and ophthalmopathy. The source material, RNA transcripts, was used to amplify TCR beta CDR3 regions. The HTBI primer set served for first-round RT-PCR of the TCR CDR3. TCRdb processed the multiplex PCR reads anew with MiXCR; each CDR3 protein has one entry. The profile covers more than 300,000 distinct CDR3 sequences, with about a fifth appearing a single time and 40% to 45% taken by the ten largest. The sequenced sample was blood. These TCRs come from a man between 18 and 35 years old with Graves' ophthalmopathy.

J is TRBJ1-6 and V is TRBV5-1; D gene unclear. Per the germline V gene, CDR1 is SGHRS and CDR2 is YFSETQ. CDR3 length: 13 amino acids. Trimming stripped 5 bases from V and 8 bases from J, with 11 bases between. The CDR3: CASRLTEDSPLHF. The CDR3, as DNA: TGCGCCAGCAGGCTTACAGAAGATTCACCCCTCCACTTT.

The CDR3 nucleotides are TGTGCCAGCAGCGTCGAGTACAATGAGCAGTTCTTC. Protein sequence: CASSVEYNEQFF. This chain joins TRBV7-2 and TRBJ2-1; the D is unclear. Germline V gene lookup returns CDR1 SGHTA and CDR2 FQGNSA. The CDR3 length is 12 residues. Trimming stripped 5 bases from V and 4 bases from J, with 6 bases between. Together with reference TRBV7-2 and TRBJ2-1, the CDR3 gives the full variable domain: GAGVSQSPSNKVTEKGKDVELRCDPISGHTALYWYRQSLGQGLEFLIYFQGNSAPDKSGLPSDRFSAERTGGSVSTLTIQRTQQEDSAVYLCASSVEYNEQFFGPGTRLTVL.

This clonotype has only a few counts. CDR3 sequence reads: CASSLGRGQFF. The CDR3, as DNA: TGTGCCAGCAGCTTGGGCAGGGGGCAGTTCTTC. This chain links TRBV5-4 with TRBJ2-1, with a possible D match to TRBD1 (6 bases). CDR3 length equals 11 residues. Germline-derived CDR1 and CDR2 are SGHNT and YYREEE (reference sequence). Trimming removed 0 bases at V and 12 bases at J, with 7 bases between.

This clonotype was counted between two and nine times. CDR3 in amino acids: CASSPYRRRVDEQYF. The DNA of the CDR3 is TGTGCCAGCAGCCCTTATCGGCGCAGGGTGGACGAGCAGTACTTC. The chain joins TRBV14 to TRBJ2-7; D is possibly TRBD1 (5 bases). The length of the CDR3 is 15 residues. Germline V gives CDR1 SGHDN, CDR2 FVKESK. Between the trimmed V and J ends, which lost 4 bases and 5 bases, there was a span of 18 bases. Supplemented by reference TRBV14 and TRBJ2-7, the full variable domain reads EAGVTQFPSHSVIEKGQTVTLRCDPISGHDNLYWYRRVMGKEIKFLLHFVKESKQDESGMPNNRFLAERTGGTYSTLKVQPAELEDSGVYFCASSPYRRRVDEQYFGPGTRLTVT.

This clonotype came up many times. The CDR3 protein is CASSLGLAGAGSEQFF. CDR3 DNA: TGTGCCAGCAGCTTGGGACTAGCGGGGGCCGGGAGTGAGCAGTTCTTC. The V and J genes are TRBV11-1 and TRBJ2-1, with 14 bases that match TRBD2. The length of the CDR3 is 16 residues. Germline V gene data show CDR1 as SGHAT and CDR2 as FQDESV (reference sequence). V shed 3 bases and J 9 bases; nucleotides not matched to a gene: 7.

This clonotype was seen ten or more times. The chain couples TRBV18 to TRBJ1-1; D gene uncertain. CDR1 and CDR2 from the germline V gene are KGHSH and LQKENI. CDR3 length: 14 amino acids. V was cut by 1 base and J by 6 bases, with 12 bases left in between. CDR3 DNA sequence: TGTGCCAGCTCACCACGGGAGGGCCTCCCTGAAGCTTTCTTT. It translates to CASSPREGLPEAFF.

The table lists this clonotype with many counts. The chain combines TRBV28 with TRBJ2-5; 9 bases fit TRBD2. The CDR3 spans 14 residues. With 6 bases clipped from V and 2 bases from J, the junction kept 4 bases outside the gene matches. Germline V CDR1 and CDR2: MDHEN, SYDVKM. DNA for the CDR3: TGTGCCAGCAGAGGCGGGGGGGCGCAAGAGACCCAGTACTTC. Encoded protein: CASRGGGAQETQYF.

Ten or more counts support this clonotype. This sequence joins TRBV15 and TRBJ1-5; D gene uncertain. Germline V lookup: CDR1 LNHNV, CDR2 YYDKDF (reference sequence). V lost 3 bases and J lost 0, with 9 bases in between. The CDR3 has 15 amino acids. The CDR3 loop reads CATSSQEYSNQPQHF. The CDR3 DNA follows: TGTGCCACCAGCAGTCAGGAATATAGCAATCAGCCCCAGCATTTT.

The chain is built from TRBV9 and TRBJ2-1, with 8 bases identical to TRBD2. The V and J ends lost 4 bases and 7 bases, in that order; junction bases with no gene match: 10. The CDR3 is 15 amino acids. Germline lookup yields CDR1 SGDLS and CDR2 YYNGEE. CDR3: CASSPSLAVLNEQFF. CDR3 in DNA: TGTGCCAGCAGCCCCTCACTAGCGGTGTTAAATGAGCAGTTCTTC.

This chain connects TRBV4-1 to TRBJ2-4; 7 nucleotides line up with TRBD1. CDR3 length: 17 residues. V gave up 3 bases and J gave up 4 bases; unmatched junction bases: 12. CDR1 and CDR2 (germline): MGHRA, YSYEKL. DNA of the CDR3: TGCGCCAGCAGCCACTTTGAGCACGGGACAGAAAAAAACATTCAGTACTTC. Translation: CASSHFEHGTEKNIQYF.

The chain couples TRBV4-1 to TRBJ2-7, with D perhaps TRBD2 (5 bases). V was clipped by 0 bases and J by 0 bases, with 9 bases between them. Germline loops: CDR1 MGHRA, CDR2 YSYEKL. The CDR3 spans 15 residues. CDR3 coding DNA: TGCGCCAGCAGCCAAGAAGAGGGTCCCTCCTACGAGCAGTACTTC. It specifies CASSQEEGPSYEQYF.

The rearrangement joins TRBV9 to TRBJ2-1, with 7 bases fitting TRBD1. V lost 2 bases and J lost 3; bases outside the gene matches: 5. The length of the CDR3 is 15 residues. CDR1 is SGDLS and CDR2 is YYNGEE in the germline V gene. Written as DNA, the CDR3 is TGTGCCAGCAGCGTGGGGACAGAGAACTACAATGAGCAGTTCTTC. The encoded protein is CASSVGTENYNEQFF.

This clonotype was counted between two and nine times. The CDR3 coding sequence is TGTGCCAGCAGTGAAATCGTGACAGCCCGAGAGACCCAGTACTTC. Protein product: CASSEIVTARETQYF. The chain recombines TRBV25-1 with TRBJ2-5; D perhaps matches TRBD1 (5 bases). This CDR3 has 15 residues. Germline CDR1 reads MGHDK; CDR2 reads SYGVNS. The germline V and J ends were trimmed by 2 bases and 4 bases, with 14 bases remaining between them.

This clonotype came up many times. J is TRBJ1-6 and V is TRBV6-1; D gene ambiguous. Trimming left V 0 bases short and J 10 bases short, with 16 bases between. The CDR3 covers 16 residues. CDR1 and CDR2 (germline): MNHNS, SASEGT. DNA of the CDR3: TGTGCCAGCAGTGAAGCAGTAGGGATGGTCACGTCACCCCTCCACTTT. The encoded protein is CASSEAVGMVTSPLHF.

Details on this clonotype: A much larger clone lies one base from this, so it may be a read error. The chain combines TRBV6-2 or TRBV6-3 with TRBJ2-1; D uncertain. CDR1 is MNHEY, CDR2 SVGEGT, per germline. V was pared by 0 bases and J by 10 bases, with 13 bases between. This CDR3 contains 14 residues. CDR3 DNA: TGTGCCAGCAGTTACTCCGTGGGCCCGACAGAGCAGTTCTTC. Translating gives CASSYSVGPTEQFF.

This clonotype was recorded at least ten times. The J gene is TRBJ1-1, the V gene TRBV6-1; D not certain. Trimming removed 7 bases from V and 2 bases from J, with 11 bases in between. This CDR3 is 13 amino acids long. CDR1 is MNHNS, CDR2 SASEGT, per germline. CDR3 nucleotide sequence: TGTGCCAGCACCAAAACTCGAAACACTGAAGCTTTCTTT. Residues: CASTKTRNTEAFF.

This clonotype was observed at least ten times. V gene TRBV28 combines with J gene TRBJ1-5, with 12 bases lining up with TRBD1. Per germline, CDR1 MDHEN and CDR2 SYDVKM. The CDR3 is 15 amino acids. Trimming cost V 6 bases and J 6 bases; bases outside gene matches: 6. The CDR3 here is CASSLRDRGLQPQHF. DNA of the CDR3: TGTGCCAGCAGCCTGAGGGACAGGGGGCTTCAGCCCCAGCATTTT.

The rearrangement links TRBV20-1 to TRBJ1-2; the D gene is possibly TRBD1 (5 bases). V dropped 6 bases and J dropped 5 bases, with 16 bases sitting between them. The germline CDR1 and CDR2 sequences are DFQATT and SNEGSKA (reference sequence). The CDR3 has 13 amino acids. The CDR3 nucleotides are TGCAGTGCCTCAGGAGCAGGGAATTATGGCTACACCTTC. Residues: CSASGAGNYGYTF.

At least ten counts were recorded for this clonotype. CDR3 DNA sequence: TGTGCCAGCAGTGTAGCGGGGGCGAACACCGGGGAGCTGTTTTTT. Its translation is CASSVAGANTGELFF. The V call is TRBV6-1, the J call TRBJ2-2, with TRBD2 identical over 9 bases. CDR3 length: 15 residues. V dropped 4 bases and J dropped 0; count of bases not matched to a gene: 0. CDR1 and CDR2 from the germline V gene are MNHNS and SASEGT.

This clonotype has at least ten counts. The chain couples TRBV13 to TRBJ2-5; TRBD2 matches 7 bases. Trimming removed 6 bases from V and 2 bases from J; junction bases left unmatched: 9. CDR1 is PRHDT, CDR2 FYEKMQ, per germline (reference sequence). The CDR3 is 15 residues long. CDR3 protein: CASRVWEGRQETQYF. CDR3 bases: TGTGCCAGCAGGGTGTGGGAGGGGCGGCAAGAGACCCAGTACTTC.

This clonotype was detected a few times. The V call is TRBV20-1, the J call TRBJ1-6; D is unresolved. The germline gives CDR1 DFQATT, CDR2 SNEGSKA (reference sequence). The CDR3 has 15 amino acids. Trimming stripped 5 bases from V and 0 bases from J, with 11 bases between. CDR3 loop: CSAPWPSSYNSPLHF. In DNA form, the CDR3 reads TGCAGTGCTCCTTGGCCGAGCTCCTATAATTCACCCCTCCACTTT.

This chain uses TRBV7-9 with TRBJ2-7; 7 bases align to TRBD1. The trim removed 7 bases at V and 6 bases at J, leaving 12 bases unmatched. The CDR3 runs 14 residues. Germline CDR1 and CDR2: SEHNR and FQNEAQ (reference sequence). DNA for the CDR3: TGTGCCAGCACCTACGAGGGGGCGCGTGCCGAGCAGTACTTC. Translation: CASTYEGARAEQYF.

This clonotype was picked up many times. DNA for the CDR3: TGCAGCGTCCCCGGGACCGCCTCCTACGAGCAGTACTTC. Protein: CSVPGTASYEQYF. The chain employs TRBV29-1 and TRBJ2-7; perhaps D is TRBD1 or TRBD2 (5 bases each). The CDR3 sequence is 13 residues long. Germline CDR1 is SQVTM and CDR2 is ANQGSEA. V lost 6 bases, J lost 0 bases, and 12 bases lay in between.

In this sample, this clonotype turned up a few times. The junction departs from germline at one end; a sequencing error may be responsible. CDR3 nucleotide sequence: TGTGCCAGCAGCCAGGGAAGGGTCTCCCACAATGAGCAGTTCTTC. This translates into CASSQGRVSHNEQFF. The chain uses TRBV3-1 and TRBJ2-1, with D uncertain. This CDR3 region has 15 residues. Looked up from germline, CDR1 is LGHDT and CDR2 is YNNKEL (reference sequence).

This clonotype came up many times. The chain couples TRBV4-1 to TRBJ1-2; TRBD1 is a possible D gene (6 bases). The V and J ends lost 3 bases and 6 bases respectively, with 14 bases between them. The CDR3 contains 14 residues. Per the germline V gene, CDR1 is MGHRA and CDR2 is YSYEKL. Here the CDR3 DNA reads TGCGCCAGCAGCCAGGCCTCAGGGGACCATGGCTACACCTTC. This sequence encodes CASSQASGDHGYTF.

This clonotype ranks as medium-sized (0.01 to 0.1%). The genes are TRBV7-2 and TRBJ2-3, with D possibly being TRBD1 (5 bases). Germline CDR1 is SGHTA and CDR2 is FQGNSA. V was shortened by 6 bases and J by 3 bases, with 7 bases between the two germline ends. CDR3 length: 12 residues. DNA of the CDR3: TGTGCCAGCAGTGGGGCTACAGATACGCAGTATTTT. It translates to CASSGATDTQYF.

In its sample, this clonotype was seen many times. This sequence joins TRBV11-2 and TRBJ1-2; D ambiguous. The CDR3 contains 15 residues. The V end was cut by 5 bases, the J end by 14 bases, with 27 bases between. CDR1 is SGHAT, CDR2 FQNNGV, per germline. CDR3 residues: CASSRTDGLSPGGTF. CDR3 sequence (DNA): TGTGCCAGCAGCCGAACGGACGGGTTAAGTCCTGGCGGAACCTTC. Drawing the rest from reference TRBV11-2 and TRBJ1-2, the complete variable domain is EAGVAQSPRYKIIEKRQSVAFWCNPISGHATLYWYQQILGQGPKLLIQFQNNGVVDDSQLPKDRFSAERLKGVDSTLKIQPAKLEDSAVYLCASSRTDGLSPGGTFGSGTRLTVV.

This clonotype was counted only a few times. One junction end disagrees with the germline gene, perhaps due to a read error. V usage is TRBV20-1 and J usage is TRBJ2-2, with D perhaps assigned TRBD1 or TRBD2 (5 bases each). The CDR3 length is 16 residues. The germline CDR1 and CDR2 sequences are DFQATT and SNEGSKA (reference sequence). CDR3 amino acids: CSAKKPGPANTEELFF. The CDR3 bases are TGCAGTGCCAAGAAACCGGGACCCGCGAACACCGAGGAGCTGTTTTTT.

V gene TRBV10-3 combines with J gene TRBJ2-5; possibly TRBD1 for D (5 bases). With 2 bases removed from V and 4 bases from J, the gap between germline ends came to 17 bases. The CDR3 has 16 residues. Germline V gives CDR1 ENHRY, CDR2 SYGVKD. CDR3: CAISEDGAAEVETQYF. The CDR3 nucleotides are TGTGCCATCAGTGAGGATGGGGCAGCTGAGGTAGAGACCCAGTACTTC.